The present T cell receptor (beta chain) was sequenced within a study of T cell responses to AZD1222 COVID-19 vaccine. Notes on the study in general: The donor group comprised mostly white British people and more females; the analysis possibly underestimated clonal diversity. Reportedly, nearly half the spike-specific TCRs target unmutated variant regions.

The CDR3 contains 15 residues. Germline CDR1 is MDHEN and CDR2 is SYDVKM. As regards this clone: The antigen remains unidentified. One junction end disagrees with the germline gene, perhaps due to a read error.

Libraries were prepared by immunoSEQ multiplex PCR; TCRdb keeps only in-frame clonotypes and omits some of them. The sample contains over 130,000 clones, around nine tenths of which appear only once. The study pooled second doses at about 4 or about 12 weeks. The V call is TRBV28, the J call TRBJ1-6; D uncertain. The TCR originated in an adult who received the AZD1222 COVID-19 vaccine. Sequenced here: peripheral blood, sampled 28 days after the second AZD1222 dose. The CDR3: CTSSWERVLGSPLHF. CDR3 in DNA: TGTACCAGCAGTTGGGAGAGGGTATTGGGTTCACCCCTCCACTTT.